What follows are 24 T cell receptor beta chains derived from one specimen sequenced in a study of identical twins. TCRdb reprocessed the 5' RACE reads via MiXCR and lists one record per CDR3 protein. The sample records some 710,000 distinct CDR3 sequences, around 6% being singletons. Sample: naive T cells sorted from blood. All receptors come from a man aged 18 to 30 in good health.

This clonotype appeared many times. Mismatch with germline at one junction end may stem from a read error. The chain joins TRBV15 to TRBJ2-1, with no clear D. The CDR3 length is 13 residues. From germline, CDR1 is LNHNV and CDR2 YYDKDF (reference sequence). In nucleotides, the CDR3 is TGTGCCACCCGCAGCGACTCCTACAATGAGCAGTTCTTC. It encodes CATRSDSYNEQFF.

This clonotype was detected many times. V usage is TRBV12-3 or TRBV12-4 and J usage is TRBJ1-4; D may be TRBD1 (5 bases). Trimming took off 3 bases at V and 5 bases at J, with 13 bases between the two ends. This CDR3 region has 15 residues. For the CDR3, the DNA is TGTGCCAGCAGTTTGGGGACGGGTTGGAATGAAAAACTGTTTTTT. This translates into CASSLGTGWNEKLFF.

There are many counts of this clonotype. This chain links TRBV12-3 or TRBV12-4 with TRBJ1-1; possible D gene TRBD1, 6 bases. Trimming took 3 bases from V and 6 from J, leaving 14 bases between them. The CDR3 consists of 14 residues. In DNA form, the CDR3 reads TGTGCCAGCAGTTTTTGGCAGGGGTCGGCTGAAGCTTTCTTT. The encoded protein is CASSFWQGSAEAFF.

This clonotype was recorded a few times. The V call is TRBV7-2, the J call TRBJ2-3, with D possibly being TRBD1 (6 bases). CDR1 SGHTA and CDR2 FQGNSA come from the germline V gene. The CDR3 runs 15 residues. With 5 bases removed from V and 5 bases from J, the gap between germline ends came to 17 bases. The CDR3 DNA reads TGTGCCAGCAGCCCTACAAACAGGGCGGTAGATACGCAGTATTTT. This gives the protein CASSPTNRAVDTQYF.

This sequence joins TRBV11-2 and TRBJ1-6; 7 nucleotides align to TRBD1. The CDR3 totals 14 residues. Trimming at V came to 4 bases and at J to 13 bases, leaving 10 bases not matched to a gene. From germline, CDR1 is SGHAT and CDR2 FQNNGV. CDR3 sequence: CASSWDSQILPLHF. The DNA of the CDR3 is TGTGCCAGCAGCTGGGACAGCCAGATCTTGCCCCTCCACTTT.

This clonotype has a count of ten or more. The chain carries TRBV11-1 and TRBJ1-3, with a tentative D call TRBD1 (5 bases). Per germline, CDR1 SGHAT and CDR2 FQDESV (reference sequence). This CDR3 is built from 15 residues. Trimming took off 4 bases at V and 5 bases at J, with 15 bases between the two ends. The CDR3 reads CASSSTPDRRNTIYF. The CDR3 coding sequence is TGTGCCAGCAGCTCAACACCTGACAGAAGAAACACCATATATTTT. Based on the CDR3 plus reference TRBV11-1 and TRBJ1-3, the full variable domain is EAEVAQSPRYKITEKSQAVAFWCDPISGHATLYWYRQILGQGPELLVQFQDESVVDDSQLPKDRFSAERLKGVDSTLKIQPAELGDSAMYLCASSSTPDRRNTIYFGEGSWLTVV.

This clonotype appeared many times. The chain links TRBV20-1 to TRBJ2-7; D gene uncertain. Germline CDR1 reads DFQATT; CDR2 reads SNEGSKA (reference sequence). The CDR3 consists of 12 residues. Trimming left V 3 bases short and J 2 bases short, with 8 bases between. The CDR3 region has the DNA TGCAGTGCTAGTACCGTCCCCTACGAGCAGTACTTC. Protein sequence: CSASTVPYEQYF.

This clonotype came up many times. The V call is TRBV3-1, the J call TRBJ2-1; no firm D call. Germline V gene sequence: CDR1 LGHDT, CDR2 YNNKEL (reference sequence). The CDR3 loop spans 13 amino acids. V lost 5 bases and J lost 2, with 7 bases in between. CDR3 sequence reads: CASSRVPYNEQFF. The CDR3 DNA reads TGTGCCAGCAGCAGGGTTCCCTACAATGAGCAGTTCTTC.

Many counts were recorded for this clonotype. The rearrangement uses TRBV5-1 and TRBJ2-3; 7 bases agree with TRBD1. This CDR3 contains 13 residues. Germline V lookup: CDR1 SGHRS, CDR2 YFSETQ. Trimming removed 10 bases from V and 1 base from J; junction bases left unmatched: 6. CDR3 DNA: TGCGCCGGCCGGACAGGCGGCACAGATACGCAGTATTTT. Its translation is CAGRTGGTDTQYF.

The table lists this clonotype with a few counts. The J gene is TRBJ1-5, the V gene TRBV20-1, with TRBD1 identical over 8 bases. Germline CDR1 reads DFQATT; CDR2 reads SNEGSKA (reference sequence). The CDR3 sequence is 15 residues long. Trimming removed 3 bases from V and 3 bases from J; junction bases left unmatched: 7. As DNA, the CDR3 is TGCAGTGCTAGGGTAGGGACAGGATACAATCAGCCCCAGCATTTT. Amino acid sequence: CSARVGTGYNQPQHF.

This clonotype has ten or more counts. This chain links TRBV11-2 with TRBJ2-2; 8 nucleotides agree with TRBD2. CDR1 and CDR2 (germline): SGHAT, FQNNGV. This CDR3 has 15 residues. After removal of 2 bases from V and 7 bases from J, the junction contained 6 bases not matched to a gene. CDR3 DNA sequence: TGTGCCAGCAGCTTAATGGGACTAGGAGTCGGGGAGCTGTTTTTT. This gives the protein CASSLMGLGVGELFF.

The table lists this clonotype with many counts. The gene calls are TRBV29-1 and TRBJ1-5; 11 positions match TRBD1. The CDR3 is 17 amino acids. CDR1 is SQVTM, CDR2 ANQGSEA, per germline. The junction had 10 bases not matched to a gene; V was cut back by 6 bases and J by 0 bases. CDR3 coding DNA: TGCAGCGTCGCCGGGACAGGGGGTACCATTAGCAATCAGCCCCAGCATTTT. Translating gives CSVAGTGGTISNQPQHF.

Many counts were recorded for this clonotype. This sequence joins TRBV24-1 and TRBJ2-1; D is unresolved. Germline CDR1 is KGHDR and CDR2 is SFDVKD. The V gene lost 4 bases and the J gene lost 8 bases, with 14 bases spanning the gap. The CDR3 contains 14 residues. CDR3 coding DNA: TGTGCCACCAGTGACTCTGGGGTCAGCGATGAGCAGTTCTTC. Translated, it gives CATSDSGVSDEQFF.

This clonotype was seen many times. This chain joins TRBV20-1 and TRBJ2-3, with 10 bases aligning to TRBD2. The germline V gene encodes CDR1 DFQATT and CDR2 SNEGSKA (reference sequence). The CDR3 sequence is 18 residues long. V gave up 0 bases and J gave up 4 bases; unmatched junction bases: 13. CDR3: CSARDPTRSGRTSDTQYF. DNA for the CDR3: TGCAGTGCTAGAGATCCGACCCGTAGCGGGAGGACCTCAGATACGCAGTATTTT.

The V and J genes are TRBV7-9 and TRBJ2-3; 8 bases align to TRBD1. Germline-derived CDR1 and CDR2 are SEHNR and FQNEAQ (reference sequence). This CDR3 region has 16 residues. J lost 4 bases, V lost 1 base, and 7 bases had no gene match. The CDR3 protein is CASSLVRQGIPDTQYF. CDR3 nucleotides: TGTGCCAGCAGCTTAGTTAGACAGGGGATCCCAGATACGCAGTATTTT.

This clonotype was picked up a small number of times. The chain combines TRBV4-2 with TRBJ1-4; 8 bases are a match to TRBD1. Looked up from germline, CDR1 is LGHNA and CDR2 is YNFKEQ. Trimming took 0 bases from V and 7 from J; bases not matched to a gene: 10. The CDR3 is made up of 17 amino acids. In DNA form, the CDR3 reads TGTGCCAGCAGCCAAGACCCATCCAGGGGGCGAGGTGAAAAACTGTTTTTT. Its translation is CASSQDPSRGRGEKLFF.

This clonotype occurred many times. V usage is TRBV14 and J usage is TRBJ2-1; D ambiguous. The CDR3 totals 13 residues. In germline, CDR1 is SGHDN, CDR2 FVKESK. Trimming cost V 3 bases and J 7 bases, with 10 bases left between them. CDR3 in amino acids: CASSHDWRNEQFF. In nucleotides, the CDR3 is TGTGCCAGCAGCCATGACTGGCGGAATGAGCAGTTCTTC.

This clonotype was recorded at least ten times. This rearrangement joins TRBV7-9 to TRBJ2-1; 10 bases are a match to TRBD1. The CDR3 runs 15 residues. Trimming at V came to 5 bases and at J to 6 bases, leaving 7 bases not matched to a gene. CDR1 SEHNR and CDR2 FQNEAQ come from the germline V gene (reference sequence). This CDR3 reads CASSPDGTGVNEQFF. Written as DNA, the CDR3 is TGTGCCAGCAGCCCAGACGGGACAGGGGTCAATGAGCAGTTCTTC.

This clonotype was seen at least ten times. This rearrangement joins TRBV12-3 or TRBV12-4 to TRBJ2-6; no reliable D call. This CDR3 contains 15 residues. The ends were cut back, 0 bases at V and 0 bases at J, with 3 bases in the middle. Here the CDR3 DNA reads TGTGCCAGCAGTTTAGCACTCTCTGGGGCCAACGTCCTGACTTTC. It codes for CASSLALSGANVLTF.

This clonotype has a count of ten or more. The CDR3 DNA reads as TGTGCCAGCAGCTTTCCCTTAGCGGGGGAGCAGTTCTTC. The encoded protein is CASSFPLAGEQFF. The chain employs TRBV7-9 and TRBJ2-1; TRBD2 matches at 8 bases. Losses at the gene ends were 3 bases for V and 10 bases for J; bases not matched to a gene: 5. Germline V lookup: CDR1 SEHNR, CDR2 FQNEAQ (reference sequence). This CDR3 is 13 amino acids long.

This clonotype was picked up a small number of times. The CDR3 loop is CASSHPTRQGGPDTQYF. The CDR3 DNA is TGTGCCAGCAGCCACCCCACCCGACAGGGGGGTCCGGATACGCAGTATTTT. The chain uses TRBV7-2 and TRBJ2-3, with 9 bases aligning to TRBD1. Germline CDR1 reads SGHTA; CDR2 reads FQGNSA. The V segment lost 5 bases and the J segment 6 bases; nucleotides outside the gene matches: 15. CDR3 length: 17 amino acids.

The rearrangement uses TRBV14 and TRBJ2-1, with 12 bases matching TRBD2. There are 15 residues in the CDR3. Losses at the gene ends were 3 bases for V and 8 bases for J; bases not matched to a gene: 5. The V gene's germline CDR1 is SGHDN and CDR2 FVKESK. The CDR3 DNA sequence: TGTGCCAGCAGCCATACTAGCGGGAGGCTCTATGAGCAGTTCTTC. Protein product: CASSHTSGRLYEQFF.

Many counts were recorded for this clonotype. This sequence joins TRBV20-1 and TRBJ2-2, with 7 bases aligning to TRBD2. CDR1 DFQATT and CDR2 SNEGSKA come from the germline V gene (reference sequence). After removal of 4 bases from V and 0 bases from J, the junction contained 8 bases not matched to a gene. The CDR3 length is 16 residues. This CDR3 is CSATRKREANTGELFF. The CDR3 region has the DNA TGCAGTGCTACCCGGAAGCGGGAAGCGAACACCGGGGAGCTGTTTTTT.

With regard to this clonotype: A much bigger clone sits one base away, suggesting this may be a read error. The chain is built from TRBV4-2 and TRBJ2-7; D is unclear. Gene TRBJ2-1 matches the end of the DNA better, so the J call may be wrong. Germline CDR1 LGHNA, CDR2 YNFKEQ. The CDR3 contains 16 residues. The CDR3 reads CASSQEKGSLAYEQFF. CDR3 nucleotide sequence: TGTGCCAGCAGCCAAGAAAAGGGATCCCTGGCCTACGAGCAGTTCTTC.